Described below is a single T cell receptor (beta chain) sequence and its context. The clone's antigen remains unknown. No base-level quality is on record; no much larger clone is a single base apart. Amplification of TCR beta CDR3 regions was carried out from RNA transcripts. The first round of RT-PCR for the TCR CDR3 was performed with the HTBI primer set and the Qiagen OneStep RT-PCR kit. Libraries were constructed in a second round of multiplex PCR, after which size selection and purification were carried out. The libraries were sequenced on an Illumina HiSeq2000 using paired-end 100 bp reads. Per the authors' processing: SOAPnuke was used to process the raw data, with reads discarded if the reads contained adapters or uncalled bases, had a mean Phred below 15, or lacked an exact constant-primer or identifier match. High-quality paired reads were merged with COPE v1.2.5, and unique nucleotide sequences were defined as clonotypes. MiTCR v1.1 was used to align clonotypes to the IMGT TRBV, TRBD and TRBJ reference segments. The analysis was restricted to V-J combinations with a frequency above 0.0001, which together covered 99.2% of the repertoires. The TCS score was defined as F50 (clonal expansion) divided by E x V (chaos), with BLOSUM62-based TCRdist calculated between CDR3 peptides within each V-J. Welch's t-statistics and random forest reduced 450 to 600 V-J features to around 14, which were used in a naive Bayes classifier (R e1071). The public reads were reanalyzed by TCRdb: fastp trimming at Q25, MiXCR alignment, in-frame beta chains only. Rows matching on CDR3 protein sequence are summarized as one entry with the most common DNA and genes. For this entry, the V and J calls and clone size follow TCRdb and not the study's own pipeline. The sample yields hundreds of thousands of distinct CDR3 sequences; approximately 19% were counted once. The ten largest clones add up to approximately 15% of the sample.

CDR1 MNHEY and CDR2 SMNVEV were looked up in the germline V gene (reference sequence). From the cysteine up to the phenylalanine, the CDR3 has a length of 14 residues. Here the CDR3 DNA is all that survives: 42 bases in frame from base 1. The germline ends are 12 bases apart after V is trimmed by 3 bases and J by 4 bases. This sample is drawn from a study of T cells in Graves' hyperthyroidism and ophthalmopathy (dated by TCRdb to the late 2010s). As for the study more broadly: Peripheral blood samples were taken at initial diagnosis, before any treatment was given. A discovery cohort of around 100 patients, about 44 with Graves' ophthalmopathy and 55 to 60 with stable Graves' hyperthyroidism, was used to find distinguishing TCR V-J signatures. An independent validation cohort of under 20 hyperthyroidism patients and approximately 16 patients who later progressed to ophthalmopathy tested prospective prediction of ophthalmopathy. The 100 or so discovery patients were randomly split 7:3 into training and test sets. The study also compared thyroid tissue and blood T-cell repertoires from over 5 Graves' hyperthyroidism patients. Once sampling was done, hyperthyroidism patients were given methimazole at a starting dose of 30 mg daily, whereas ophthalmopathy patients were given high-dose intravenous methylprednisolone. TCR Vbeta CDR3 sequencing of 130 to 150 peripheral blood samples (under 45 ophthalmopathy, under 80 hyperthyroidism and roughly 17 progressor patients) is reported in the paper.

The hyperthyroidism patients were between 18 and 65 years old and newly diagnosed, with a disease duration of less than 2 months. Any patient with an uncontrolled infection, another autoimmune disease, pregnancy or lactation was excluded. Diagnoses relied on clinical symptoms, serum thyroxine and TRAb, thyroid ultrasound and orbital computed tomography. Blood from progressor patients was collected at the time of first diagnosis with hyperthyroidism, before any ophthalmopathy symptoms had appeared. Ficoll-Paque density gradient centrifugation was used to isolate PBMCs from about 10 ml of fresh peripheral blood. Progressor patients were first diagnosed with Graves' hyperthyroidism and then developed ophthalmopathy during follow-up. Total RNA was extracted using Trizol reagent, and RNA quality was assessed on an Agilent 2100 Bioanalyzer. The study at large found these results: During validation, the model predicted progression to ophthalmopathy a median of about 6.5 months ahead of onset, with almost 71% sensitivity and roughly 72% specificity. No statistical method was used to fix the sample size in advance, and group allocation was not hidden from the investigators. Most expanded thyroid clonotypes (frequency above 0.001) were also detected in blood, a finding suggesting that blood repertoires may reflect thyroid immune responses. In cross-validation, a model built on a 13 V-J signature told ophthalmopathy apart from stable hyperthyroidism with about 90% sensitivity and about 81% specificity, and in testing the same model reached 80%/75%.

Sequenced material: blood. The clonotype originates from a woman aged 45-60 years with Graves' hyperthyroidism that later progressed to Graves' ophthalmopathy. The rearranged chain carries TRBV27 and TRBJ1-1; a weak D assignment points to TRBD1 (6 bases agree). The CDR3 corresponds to CASSFGQKGTEAFF. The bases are TGTGCCAGCAGTTTTGGACAGAAGGGCACTGAAGCTTTCTTT.